The rows below give T cell receptor beta chains drawn from one sample of a study of T cells after posttransplantation cyclophosphamide. The table came from immunoSEQ multiplex PCR; TCRdb's copy has only in-frame clones and leaves some out. The sample has roughly 35,000 clones, none seen only once. The sequencing sample was made of PBMCs. The receptors here all came from a woman aged 45-60 years in good health and a related stem cell transplant donor. Both conserved end residues are part of each CDR3. The D gene is left open where the match is weak. Size is stated for part of the rows, as once, few or many counts, or as a class when the clone is expanded.

v_gene	d_gene	j_gene	abundance	CDR3nt	CDR3aa
TRBV5-1	.	TRBJ2-2	many	TGCGCCAGCATTCCATCGACAGGCAACACCGGGGAGCTGTTTTTT	CASIPSTGNTGELFF
TRBV7-6	.	TRBJ1-5	many	TGTGCCAGCAGCTTGAACGGTAATAGCAATCAGCCCCAGCATTTT	CASSLNGNSNQPQHF
TRBV6-6	TRBD2	TRBJ2-3	many	TGTGCCAGCACCTTGGGACTAGCGGGAGTTGCAGATACGCAGTATTTT	CASTLGLAGVADTQYF
TRBV6-5	TRBD1	TRBJ1-1	many	TGTGCCAGCAGTTACTCGAACAGGGGAGGCACTGAAGCTTTCTTT	CASSYSNRGGTEAFF
TRBV28	TRBD2	TRBJ2-7	few	TGTGCCAGCAGTGTGGGACTAGCGGGATCCTACGAGCAGTACTTC	CASSVGLAGSYEQYF
TRBV6-5	TRBD1	TRBJ1-2	.	TGTGCCAGCAGGCTAGACAGGGAGTACCTCTATGGCTACACCTTC	CASRLDREYLYGYTF
TRBV7-6	.	TRBJ1-1	.	TGTGCCAGCAGCTTATTTACCGGGCAGGGACAGAACACTGAAGCTTTCTTT	CASSLFTGQGQNTEAFF
TRBV30	.	TRBJ1-3	many	TGTGCCTGGAGGCCAGGGACAAGAAACACCATATATTTT	CAWRPGTRNTIYF
TRBV2	.	TRBJ1-1	many	TGTGCCAGCACCTCGGGTCCGACTGAAGCTTTCTTT	CASTSGPTEAFF
TRBV4-2	.	TRBJ1-5	many	TGTGCCAGCAGCCAAGAGTGGTCTGGACTTCAGCCCCAGCATTTT	CASSQEWSGLQPQHF
TRBV5-1	.	TRBJ1-5	many	TGCGCCAGCAGCTTGGGGCCAGGGGCTACTCAGCCCCAGCATTTT	CASSLGPGATQPQHF
TRBV23-1	.	TRBJ2-1	many	TGCGCCAGCAGTCCGCGGAGTCTCAGGGCTCTCTCCTACAATGAGCAGTTCTTC	CASSPRSLRALSYNEQFF
TRBV5-1	TRBD2	TRBJ2-7	many	TGCGCCAGCAGCAGGGGGACTAGCGGCTCCTACGAGCAGTACTTC	CASSRGTSGSYEQYF
TRBV7-9	.	TRBJ1-2	many	TGTGCCAGCAGCTTACCCCTCTACAGGGAGAGAAACTATGGCTACACCTTC	CASSLPLYRERNYGYTF
TRBV4-1	TRBD1	TRBJ1-5	many	TGCGCCAGCAGCCAGCCACTCCGGGACAGGGGGCTTAGAGTCAATCAGCCCCAGCATTTT	CASSQPLRDRGLRVNQPQHF
TRBV29-1	TRBD2	TRBJ2-5	few	TGCAGCGCCCGGGGTAGCGGGGGGGAGACCCAGTACTTC	CSARGSGGETQYF
TRBV5-1	TRBD1	TRBJ1-2	few	TGCGCCAGCAGCTTGGACCCAGGGGGCGGCTACACCTTC	CASSLDPGGGYTF
TRBV4-1	.	TRBJ1-1	many	TGCGCCAGCAGCCAACGAGGGGGGGCTGAAGCTTTCTTT	CASSQRGGAEAFF
TRBV7-9	TRBD2	TRBJ2-5	many	TGTGCCAGCAGCTCAAGACTAGCGGTGTACCAAGAGACCCAGTACTTC	CASSSRLAVYQETQYF
TRBV20-1	.	TRBJ2-2	.	TGCAGTGCTAGAGACGGTCAACCGCTGTTTTTT	CSARDGQPLFF
TRBV24-1	TRBD1	TRBJ1-1	many	TGTGCCACCAGTGACTCGGACAGGGGGCACACTGAAGCTTTCTTT	CATSDSDRGHTEAFF
TRBV7-2	TRBD2	TRBJ2-2	few	TGTGCCAGCAGCTCTACCCTCGGACTAGCGGCGAACACCGGGGAGCTGTTTTTT	CASSSTLGLAANTGELFF
TRBV5-1	TRBD2	TRBJ2-3	many	TGCGCCAGCAGCTTGGCGACTAGCGGAAGCACAGATACGCAGTATTTT	CASSLATSGSTDTQYF
TRBV30	TRBD2	TRBJ2-7	.	TGTGCCTGGAGTCCACCGGGACTAGCGGCCTCATACGAGCAGTACTTC	CAWSPPGLAASYEQYF
TRBV7-7	TRBD1	TRBJ1-1	many	TGTGCCAGCAGCCCCCTCACAGGGGACTCGGAAGCTTTCTTT	CASSPLTGDSEAFF
TRBV7-2	TRBD2	TRBJ2-1	many	TGTGCCGGAAGGAGCGGGATCTACAATGAGCAGTTCTTC	CAGRSGIYNEQFF
TRBV2	TRBD2	TRBJ2-3	many	TGTGCCAGCGGGGGGGCTAGCGGGAGGGCGGATACGCAGTATTTT	CASGGASGRADTQYF
TRBV5-4	.	TRBJ2-7	many	TGTGCCAGCAGCTTTGGCGGGCCGCCCGGCGAGCAGTACTTC	CASSFGGPPGEQYF
TRBV28	.	TRBJ1-2	many	TGTGCCAGCAGCAGGCAGGAAGACTATGGCTACACCTTC	CASSRQEDYGYTF
TRBV28	TRBD2	TRBJ2-3	few	TGTGCCAGCAGCCCTGGGGGGGGACCCGAGGCCCAACTCGGTACGCAGTATTTT	CASSPGGGPEAQLGTQYF
TRBV19	.	TRBJ1-3	many	TGTGCCAGTAGTGGCCTCAGCTCTGGAAACACCATATATTTT	CASSGLSSGNTIYF
TRBV15	.	TRBJ2-1	many	TGTGCCACCAGCAGAGTTGCGGGGTTTCAGTTCTTC	CATSRVAGFQFF
TRBV5-1	.	TRBJ1-2	many	TGCGCCAGCAGCTTGGGGGGCCCCCAGGGCTATGGCTACACCTTC	CASSLGGPQGYGYTF
TRBV24-1	.	TRBJ2-3	.	TGTGCCACCAGATCGACAGGTTCCACAGATACGCAGTATTTT	CATRSTGSTDTQYF
TRBV18	TRBD1	TRBJ2-7	many	TGTGCCAGCTCTAGGGACAGGGGGGTTGACGAGCAGTACTTC	CASSRDRGVDEQYF